Sequencing of this TCR beta chain was carried out in a study of cytotoxic CD8 clonotypes in ibrutinib-treated CLL. Overall study context: Once treatment had gone on for a median of about twelve months, range 6 to 36, response samples were drawn.

Clones were sequenced by immunoSEQ multiplex PCR, and TCRdb holds only the in-frame ones, with some missing. The top ten clones hold approximately 30% of a sample with 90,000 to 100,000 clones, around 73% of them seen once. This CDR3 has 13 residues. The ends were cut back, 5 bases at V and 0 bases at J, with 7 bases in the middle. CDR1 and CDR2 (germline): LNHDA, SQIVND (reference sequence). The rearrangement joins TRBV19 to TRBJ1-1; maybe TRBD1 (6 bases). The source material was PBMCs, sampled after 12 months of ibrutinib treatment. This clonotype was obtained from a human donor with chronic lymphocytic leukemia. Written as DNA, the CDR3 is TGTGCCAGTAGTGACAGGTTGAACACTGAAGCTTTCTTT. This translates into CASSDRLNTEAFF.